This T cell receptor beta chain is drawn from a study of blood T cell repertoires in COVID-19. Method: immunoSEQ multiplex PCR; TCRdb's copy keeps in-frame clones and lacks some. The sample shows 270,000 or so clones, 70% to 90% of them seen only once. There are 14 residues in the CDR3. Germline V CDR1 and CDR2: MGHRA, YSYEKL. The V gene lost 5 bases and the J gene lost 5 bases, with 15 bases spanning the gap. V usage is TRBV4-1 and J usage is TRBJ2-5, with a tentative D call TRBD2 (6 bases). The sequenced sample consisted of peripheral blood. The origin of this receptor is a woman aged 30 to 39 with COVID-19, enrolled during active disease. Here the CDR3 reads CASSAGSARETQYF. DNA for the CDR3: TGCGCCAGCAGCGCGGGGTCCGCGCGGGAGACCCAGTACTTC.